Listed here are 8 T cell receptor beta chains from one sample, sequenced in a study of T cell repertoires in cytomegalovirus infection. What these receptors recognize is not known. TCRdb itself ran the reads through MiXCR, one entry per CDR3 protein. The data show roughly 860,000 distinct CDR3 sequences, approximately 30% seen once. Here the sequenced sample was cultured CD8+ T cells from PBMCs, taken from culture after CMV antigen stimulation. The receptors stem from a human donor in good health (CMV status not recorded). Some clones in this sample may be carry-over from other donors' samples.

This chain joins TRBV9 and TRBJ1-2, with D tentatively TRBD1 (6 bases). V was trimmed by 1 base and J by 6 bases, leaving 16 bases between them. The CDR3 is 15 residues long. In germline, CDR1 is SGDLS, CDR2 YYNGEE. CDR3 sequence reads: CASSVYGGLGDGYTF. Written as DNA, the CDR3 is TGTGCCAGCAGCGTATACGGGGGGCTCGGTGATGGCTACACCTTC.

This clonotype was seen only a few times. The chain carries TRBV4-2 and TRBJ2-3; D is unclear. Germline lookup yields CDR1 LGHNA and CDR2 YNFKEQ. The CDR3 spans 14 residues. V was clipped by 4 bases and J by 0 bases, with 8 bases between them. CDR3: CASSPIDSTDTQYF. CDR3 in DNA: TGTGCCAGCAGCCCTATCGACAGCACAGATACGCAGTATTTT.

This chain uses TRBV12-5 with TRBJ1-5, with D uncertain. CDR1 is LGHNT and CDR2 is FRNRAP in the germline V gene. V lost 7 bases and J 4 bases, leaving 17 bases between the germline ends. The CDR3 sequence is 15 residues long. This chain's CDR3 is CASAKHPLANQPQHF. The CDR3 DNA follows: TGTGCTAGTGCCAAACACCCACTAGCAAATCAGCCCCAGCATTTT.

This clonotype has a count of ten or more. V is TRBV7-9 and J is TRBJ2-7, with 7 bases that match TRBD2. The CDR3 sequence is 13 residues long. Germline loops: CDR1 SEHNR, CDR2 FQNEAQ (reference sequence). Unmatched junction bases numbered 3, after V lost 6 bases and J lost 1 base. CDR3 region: CASSWGGSYEQYV. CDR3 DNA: TGTGCCAGCAGTTGGGGGGGGTCCTACGAGCAGTACGTC.

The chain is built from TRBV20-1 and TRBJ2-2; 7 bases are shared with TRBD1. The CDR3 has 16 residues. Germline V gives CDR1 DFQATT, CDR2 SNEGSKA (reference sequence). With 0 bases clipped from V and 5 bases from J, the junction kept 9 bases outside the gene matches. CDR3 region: CSARDQRGRRTGELFF. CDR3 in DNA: TGCAGTGCTAGAGATCAAAGGGGGCGGCGGACCGGGGAGCTGTTTTTT.

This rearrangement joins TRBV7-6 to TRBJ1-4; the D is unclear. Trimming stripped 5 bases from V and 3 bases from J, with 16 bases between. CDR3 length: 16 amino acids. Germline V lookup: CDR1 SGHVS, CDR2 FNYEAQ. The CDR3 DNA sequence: TGTGCCAGCAGCCGAACCTCTGCGGGAGCTAATGAAAAACTGTTTTTT. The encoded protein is CASSRTSAGANEKLFF.

DNA for the CDR3: TGTGCCAGCACCACCACCCCCCCCGGCGGCAGACCTAATGAAAAACTGTTTTTT. This sequence encodes CASTTTPPGGRPNEKLFF. The rearrangement joins TRBV12-3 or TRBV12-4 to TRBJ1-4; no clear D gene. V gave up 7 bases and J gave up 3 bases, with 24 bases separating them. This CDR3 comprises 18 residues.

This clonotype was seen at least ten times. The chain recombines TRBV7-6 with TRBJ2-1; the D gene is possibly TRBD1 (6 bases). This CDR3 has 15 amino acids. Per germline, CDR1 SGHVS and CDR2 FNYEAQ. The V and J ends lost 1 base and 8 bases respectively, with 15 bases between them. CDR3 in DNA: TGTGCCAGCAGCTTAGAGTGGGCAGGGGCCGATGAGCAGTTCTTC. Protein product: CASSLEWAGADEQFF.